This TCR beta chain was sequenced for a study of blood T cell repertoires in COVID-19. The overall study: Acute and convalescent COVID-19 samples came from the United States, Italy and Spain. PBMCs, B-cell-depleted T cells, or T cells provided the cDNA or gDNA that made up the material.

Per the study methods: Estimates of nucleated cell counts were drawn from the amplification of reference gene primers. Repertoires were generated with immunoSEQ multiplex PCR, while TCRdb's copy carries only in-frame clones and drops some. V and J calls and clone size follow that table, whereas D and trimming were derived from the DNA. The table lists about 78,000 clones, approximately 86% of them singletons. Sequencing input: peripheral blood. This receptor was taken from a man aged 45-65 years with active or convalescent COVID-19.

DNA of the CDR3: TGCGCCAGCAGCCAAGTTTTGTCGGGGAACCAAGAGACCCAGTACTTC. Residues: CASSQVLSGNQETQYF. V is TRBV4-1 and J is TRBJ2-5; maybe TRBD2 (5 bases). CDR1 and CDR2 (germline): MGHRA, YSYEKL. CDR3 length: 16 amino acids. The ends were cut back, 1 base at V and 0 bases at J, with 12 bases in the middle.